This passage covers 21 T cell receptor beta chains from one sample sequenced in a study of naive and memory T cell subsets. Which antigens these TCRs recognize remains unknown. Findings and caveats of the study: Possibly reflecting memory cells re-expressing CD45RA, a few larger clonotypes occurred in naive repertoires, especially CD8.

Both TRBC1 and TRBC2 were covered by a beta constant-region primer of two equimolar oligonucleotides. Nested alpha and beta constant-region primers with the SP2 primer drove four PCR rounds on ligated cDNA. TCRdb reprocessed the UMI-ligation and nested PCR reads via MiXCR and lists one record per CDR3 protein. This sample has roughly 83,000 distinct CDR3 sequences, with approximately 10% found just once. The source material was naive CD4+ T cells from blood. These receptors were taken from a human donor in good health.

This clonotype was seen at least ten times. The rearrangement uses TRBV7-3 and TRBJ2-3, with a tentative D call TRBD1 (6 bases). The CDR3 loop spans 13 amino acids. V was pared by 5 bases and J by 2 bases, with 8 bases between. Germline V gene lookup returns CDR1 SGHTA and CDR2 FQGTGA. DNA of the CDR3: TGTGCCAGCAGCCGGGACACCACAGATACGCAGTATTTT. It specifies CASSRDTTDTQYF.

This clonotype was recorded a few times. The CDR3 loop reads CASSYTYPGTTF. CDR3 in DNA: TGTGCCAGCAGTTACACTTACCCCGGGACAACCTTC. This rearrangement joins TRBV6-2 or TRBV6-3 to TRBJ1-2; D possibly corresponds to TRBD1 (6 bases). V lost 2 bases, J lost 14 bases, and 15 bases lay in between. CDR3 length: 12 amino acids. Germline V gives CDR1 MNHEY, CDR2 SVGEGT.

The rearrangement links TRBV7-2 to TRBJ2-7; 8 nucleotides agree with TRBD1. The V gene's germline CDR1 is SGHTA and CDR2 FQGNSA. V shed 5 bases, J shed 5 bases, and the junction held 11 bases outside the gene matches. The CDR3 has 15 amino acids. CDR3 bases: TGTGCCAGCAGCGCACGACAGGGGCAGGCGAACGAGCAGTACTTC. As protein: CASSARQGQANEQYF.

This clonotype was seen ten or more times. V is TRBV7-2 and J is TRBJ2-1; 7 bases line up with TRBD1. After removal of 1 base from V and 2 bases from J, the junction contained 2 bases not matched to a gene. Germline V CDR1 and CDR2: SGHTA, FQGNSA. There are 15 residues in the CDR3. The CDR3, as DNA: TGTGCCAGCAGCTTAGGGGGACAGCCCTACAATGAGCAGTTCTTC. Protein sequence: CASSLGGQPYNEQFF.

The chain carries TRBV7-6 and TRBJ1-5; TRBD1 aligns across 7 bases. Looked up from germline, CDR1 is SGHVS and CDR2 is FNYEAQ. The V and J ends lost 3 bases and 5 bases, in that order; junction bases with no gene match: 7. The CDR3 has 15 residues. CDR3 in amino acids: CASSLTGQEDQPQHF. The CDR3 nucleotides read TGTGCCAGCAGCTTGACAGGACAGGAAGATCAGCCCCAGCATTTT.

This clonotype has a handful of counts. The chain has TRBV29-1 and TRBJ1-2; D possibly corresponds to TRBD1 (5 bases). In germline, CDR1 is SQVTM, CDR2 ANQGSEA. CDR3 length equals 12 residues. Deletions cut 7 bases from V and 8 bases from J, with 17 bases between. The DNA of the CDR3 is TGCAGCGCAAATTTTGGGACGGGCGGCTACACCTTC. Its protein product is CSANFGTGGYTF.

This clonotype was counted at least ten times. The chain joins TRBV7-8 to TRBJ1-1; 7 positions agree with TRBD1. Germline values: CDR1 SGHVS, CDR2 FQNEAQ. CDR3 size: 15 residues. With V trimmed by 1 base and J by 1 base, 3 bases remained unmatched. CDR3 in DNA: TGTGCCAGCAGCTTAGTAGAGGGGGCGAACACTGAAGCTTTCTTT. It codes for CASSLVEGANTEAFF.

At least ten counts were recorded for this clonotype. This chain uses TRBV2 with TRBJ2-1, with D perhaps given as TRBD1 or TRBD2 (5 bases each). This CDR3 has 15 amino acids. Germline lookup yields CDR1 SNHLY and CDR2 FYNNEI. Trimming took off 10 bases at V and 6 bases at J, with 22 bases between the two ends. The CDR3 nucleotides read TGTGCCACAGGCCGAGAGCAGGGTGCGGGCAATGAGCAGTTCTTC. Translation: CATGREQGAGNEQFF.

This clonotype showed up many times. CDR3 protein: CASSSGQIYNEQFF. For the CDR3, the DNA is TGTGCCAGCAGCTCAGGACAGATTTACAATGAGCAGTTCTTC. V is TRBV7-2 and J is TRBJ2-1; TRBD1 is a possible D gene (6 bases). V was pared by 4 bases and J by 4 bases, with 11 bases between. This CDR3 has 14 residues. Germline values: CDR1 SGHTA, CDR2 FQGNSA.

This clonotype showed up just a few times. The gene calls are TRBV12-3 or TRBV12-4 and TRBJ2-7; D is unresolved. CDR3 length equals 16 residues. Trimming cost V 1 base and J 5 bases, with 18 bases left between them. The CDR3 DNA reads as TGTGCCAGCAGTTTAGTCTCCCGAATAGGAGACAACGAGCAGTACTTC. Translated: CASSLVSRIGDNEQYF.

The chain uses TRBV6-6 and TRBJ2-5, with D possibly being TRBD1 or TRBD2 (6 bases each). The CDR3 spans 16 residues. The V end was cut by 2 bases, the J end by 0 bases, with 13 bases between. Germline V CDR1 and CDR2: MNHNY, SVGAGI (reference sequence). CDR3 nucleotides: TGTGCCAGCAGTTACCCCTCGAGGGGGGACCAAGAGACCCAGTACTTC. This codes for CASSYPSRGDQETQYF.

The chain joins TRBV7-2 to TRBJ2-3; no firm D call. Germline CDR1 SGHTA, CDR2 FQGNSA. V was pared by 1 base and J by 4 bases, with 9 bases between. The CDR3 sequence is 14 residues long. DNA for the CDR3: TGTGCCAGCAGCTTAGGAAGGGCCTCAGATACGCAGTATTTT. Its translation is CASSLGRASDTQYF.

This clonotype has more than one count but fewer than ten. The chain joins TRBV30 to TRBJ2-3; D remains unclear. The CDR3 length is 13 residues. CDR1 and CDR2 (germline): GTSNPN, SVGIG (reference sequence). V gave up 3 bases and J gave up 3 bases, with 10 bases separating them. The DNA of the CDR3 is TGTGCCTGGAGGCCAACGAGGACAGATACGCAGTATTTT. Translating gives CAWRPTRTDTQYF.

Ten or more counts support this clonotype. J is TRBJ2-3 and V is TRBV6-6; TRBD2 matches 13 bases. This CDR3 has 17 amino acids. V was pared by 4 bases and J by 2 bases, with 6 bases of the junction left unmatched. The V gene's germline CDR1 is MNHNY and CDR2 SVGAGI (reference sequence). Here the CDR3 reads CASSSGLAGASTDTQYF. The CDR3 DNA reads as TGTGCCAGCAGTTCCGGACTAGCGGGGGCCTCCACAGATACGCAGTATTTT.

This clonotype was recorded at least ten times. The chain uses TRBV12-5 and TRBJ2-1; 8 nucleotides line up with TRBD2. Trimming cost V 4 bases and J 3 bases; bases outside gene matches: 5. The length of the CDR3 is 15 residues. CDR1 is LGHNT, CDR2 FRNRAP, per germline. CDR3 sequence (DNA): TGTGCTAGTGGTTCCCCGAGCGGGGGCTACAATGAGCAGTTCTTC. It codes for CASGSPSGGYNEQFF.

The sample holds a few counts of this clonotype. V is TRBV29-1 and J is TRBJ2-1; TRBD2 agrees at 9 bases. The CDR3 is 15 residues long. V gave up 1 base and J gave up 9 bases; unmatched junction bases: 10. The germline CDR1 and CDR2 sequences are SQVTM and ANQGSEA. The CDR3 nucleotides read TGCAGCGTTGAAGGAGGTGGCGGGAGGGCCACTGAGCAGTTCTTC. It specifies CSVEGGGGRATEQFF.

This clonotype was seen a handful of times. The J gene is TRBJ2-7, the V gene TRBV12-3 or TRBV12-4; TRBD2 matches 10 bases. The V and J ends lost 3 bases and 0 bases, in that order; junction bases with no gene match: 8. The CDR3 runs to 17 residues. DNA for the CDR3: TGTGCCAGCAGTTTTAGTTCAGGACTAGCGGTCTCCTACGAGCAGTACTTC. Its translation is CASSFSSGLAVSYEQYF.

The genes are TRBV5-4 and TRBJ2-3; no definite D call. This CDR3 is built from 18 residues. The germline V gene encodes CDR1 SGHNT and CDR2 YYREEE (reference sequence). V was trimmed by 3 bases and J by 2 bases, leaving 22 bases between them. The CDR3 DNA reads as TGTGCCAGCAGCTCCCCCCCACCCCCACTAAGCTCCACAGATACGCAGTATTTT. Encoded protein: CASSSPPPPLSSTDTQYF.

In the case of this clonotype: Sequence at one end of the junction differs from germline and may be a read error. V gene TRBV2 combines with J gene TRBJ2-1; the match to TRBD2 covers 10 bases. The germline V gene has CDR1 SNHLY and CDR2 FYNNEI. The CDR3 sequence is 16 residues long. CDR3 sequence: CVSSTQREGLGNEQFF. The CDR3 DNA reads TGTGTCAGCAGTACCCAGCGGGAGGGCCTTGGCAATGAGCAGTTCTTC.

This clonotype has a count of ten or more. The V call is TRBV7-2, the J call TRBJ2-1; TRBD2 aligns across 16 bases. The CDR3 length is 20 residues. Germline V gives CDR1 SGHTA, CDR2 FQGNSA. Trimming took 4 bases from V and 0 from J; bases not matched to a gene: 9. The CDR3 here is CASSSARGLAGGSSYNEQFF. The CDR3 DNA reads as TGTGCCAGCAGCTCTGCGAGGGGACTAGCGGGAGGGAGCTCCTACAATGAGCAGTTCTTC.

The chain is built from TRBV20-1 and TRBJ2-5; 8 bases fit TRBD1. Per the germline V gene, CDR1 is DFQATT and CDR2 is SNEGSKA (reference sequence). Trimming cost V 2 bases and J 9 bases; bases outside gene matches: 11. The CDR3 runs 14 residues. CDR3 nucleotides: TGCAGTGCTAGACTGGGACAGGATGGGTCGGCCCAGTACTTC. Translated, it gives CSARLGQDGSAQYF.